These T cell receptor beta chains were read from a single sample in a study of Ad26.COV2.S vaccination and SARS-CoV-2 variants. Libraries were prepared by immunoSEQ multiplex PCR; TCRdb keeps only in-frame clonotypes and omits some of them. The sample has 350,000 to 500,000 clones; around 91% are singletons. Source: peripheral blood, taken in a trial of Ad26.COV2.S vaccine versus placebo. The source is a person aged 18 to 59 who received the Ad26.COV2.S COVID-19 vaccine or a placebo. The CDR3 runs from the conserved cysteine through the conserved F or W. The order of the fields is V gene, J gene, CDR3 length, clone size, D gene, CDR3 DNA, CDR3 protein. D genes are given only for firm matches. Expanded clones are given a class, and other clones once, few, many or no size at all.

TRBV11-2	TRBJ2-7	13	.	TRBD2	TGTGCCAGCAGCTGGGGGACTAACTACGAGCAGTACTTC	CASSWGTNYEQYF
TRBV19	TRBJ1-5	13	.	.	TGTGCCAGTAGTAGGGTATTCAATCAGCCCCAGCATTTT	CASSRVFNQPQHF
TRBV13	TRBJ2-7	15	.	TRBD1	TGTGCCAGCAGCTTTCGAGGGACAGGAGACTACGAGCAGTACTTC	CASSFRGTGDYEQYF
TRBV5-6	TRBJ1-5	14	.	TRBD1	TGTGCCAGCAGCTTGTCTCGACAGGGAATGCCCCAGCATTTT	CASSLSRQGMPQHF
TRBV30	TRBJ1-1	13	.	.	TGTGCCTGGAGATCAAGAGCGAACACTGAAGCTTTCTTT	CAWRSRANTEAFF
TRBV13	TRBJ2-3	16	.	TRBD2	TGTGCCAGCAGCTTTCGGACTAGCGGGAGCACAGATACGCAGTATTTT	CASSFRTSGSTDTQYF
TRBV6-5	TRBJ1-2	12	.	.	TGTGCCAGCAGGGGGGAGGGGTACCGCTACACCTTC	CASRGEGYRYTF
TRBV5-1	TRBJ2-1	15	.	TRBD1	TGCGCCAGCAGCTTGGCAGGGGGCTCTTGGGATGAGCAGTTCTTC	CASSLAGGSWDEQFF
TRBV30	TRBJ1-4	13	.	.	TGTGCCTGGGGACCCGATGTTGGTGAAAAACTGTTTTTT	CAWGPDVGEKLFF
TRBV13	TRBJ2-7	15	.	TRBD2	TGTGCCAGCAGCTTAGGGCGCGGGAGTACCTACGAGCAGTACTTC	CASSLGRGSTYEQYF
TRBV5-6	TRBJ2-7	15	.	TRBD2	TGTGCCAGCAGCCTAGGACTAGCGGGCTCCTACGAGCAGTACTTC	CASSLGLAGSYEQYF
TRBV5-6	TRBJ1-6	14	.	.	TGTGCCAGCAGCCGCATAGGGAAGGGTTCACCCCTCCACTTT	CASSRIGKGSPLHF
TRBV5-6	TRBJ1-6	14	.	.	TGTGCCAGCAGCTCCCGGCGGAATAATTCACCCCTCCACTTT	CASSSRRNNSPLHF
TRBV9	TRBJ1-4	17	.	.	TGTGCCAGCAGCTCGACCTTCCTGGGACCAACTAATGAAAAACTGTTTTTT	CASSSTFLGPTNEKLFF
TRBV11-2	TRBJ2-3	15	.	TRBD2	TGTGCCAGCAGCCCTCTAGCGGTTAGCACAGATACGCAGTATTTT	CASSPLAVSTDTQYF
TRBV18	TRBJ2-1	16	.	TRBD2	TGTGCCAGCTCACCATCGGGACTAGCGGGTAACAATGAGCAGTTCTTC	CASSPSGLAGNNEQFF
TRBV7-9	TRBJ2-3	16	.	.	TGTGCCAGCAGCTTAGCGTCGGGACATCTCAAGGATACGCAGTATTTT	CASSLASGHLKDTQYF
TRBV18	TRBJ1-4	14	.	.	TGTGCCAGCTCACCAGACAGCGGCGAGAGGGAACTGTTTTTT	CASSPDSGERELFF
TRBV11-3	TRBJ2-7	13	once	TRBD1	TGTGCCAGCAGCTTCGACAGGGCTGGCGAGCAGTACTTC	CASSFDRAGEQYF
TRBV5-6	TRBJ2-2	15	.	TRBD1	TGTGCCAGCAGCCGCCGACAGGGGGTGGGCGGGGAGCTGTTTTTT	CASSRRQGVGGELFF
TRBV18	TRBJ2-2	16	.	TRBD1	TGTGCCAGCTCACCCGCGCAGGGGGCTAGCACCGGGGAGCTGTTTTTT	CASSPAQGASTGELFF
TRBV7-3	TRBJ2-3	16	.	TRBD2	TGTGCCAGCAGCTTAAACCCTAGCGGTTCGGGTGGTACGCAGTATTTT	CASSLNPSGSGGTQYF
TRBV20-1	TRBJ2-7	11	.	.	TGCAGTGCTAGCGGAAGCCACGAGCAGTACTTC	CSASGSHEQYF
TRBV2	TRBJ1-2	18	once	TRBD1	TGTGCCAGCAGTGGCTGGGGACAGGGGATTCAAGCTAACTATGGCTACACCTTC	CASSGWGQGIQANYGYTF
TRBV27	TRBJ2-1	16	.	.	TGTGCCAGCAGTTTATTAGGCAGGGACTTTAACAATGAGCAGTTCTTC	CASSLLGRDFNNEQFF
TRBV2	TRBJ2-5	14	.	TRBD1	TGTGCCAGCAGTCTCGCGACAGGGCAAGAGACCCAGTACTTC	CASSLATGQETQYF
TRBV5-1	TRBJ2-1	15	.	TRBD2	TGCGCCAGCAGCTGGATGGCTAGCGGGAGCAATGAGCAGTTCTTC	CASSWMASGSNEQFF
TRBV7-2	TRBJ1-1	15	.	.	TGTGCCAGCAGCCCCCAGGTGGGGGGGCACACTGAAGCTTTCTTT	CASSPQVGGHTEAFF
TRBV20-1	TRBJ1-2	11	.	.	TGCAGTGCTAGAGGGGGTATGCCGTACACCTTC	CSARGGMPYTF
TRBV28	TRBJ2-1	12	.	TRBD2	TGTGCCAGCAGTTTGCTAGCGGGAGGGCCTTTCTTC	CASSLLAGGPFF
TRBV5-4	TRBJ2-1	18	.	TRBD2	TGTGCCAGCAGCCGCGGACTAGCGGGAGGGCGGATAGACAATGAGCAGTTCTTC	CASSRGLAGGRIDNEQFF
TRBV14	TRBJ2-7	14	.	TRBD1	TGTGCCAGCAGCGCGGGACAGGGTGGCTACGAGCAGTACTTC	CASSAGQGGYEQYF
TRBV11-1	TRBJ2-5	10	.	TRBD2	TGTGCCCGGGGGGGAGAGACCCAGTACTTC	CARGGETQYF
TRBV24-1	TRBJ2-2	16	.	TRBD1	TGTGCCACCAGTGACCCTGGACAGGGAGCCACCGGGGAGCTGTTTTTT	CATSDPGQGATGELFF
TRBV11-2	TRBJ2-2	15	.	.	TGTGCCAGCAGCTACGGGACTCCGAACACCGGGGAGCTGTTTTTT	CASSYGTPNTGELFF
TRBV24-1	TRBJ2-7	12	.	.	TGTGCCACCCGCGGGGAGACCTACGAGCAGTACTTC	CATRGETYEQYF
TRBV9	TRBJ2-3	17	.	TRBD2	TGTGCCAGCAGCGTATGGGGACTAGCGGGAGTAGGAGATACGCAGTATTTT	CASSVWGLAGVGDTQYF
TRBV29-1	TRBJ2-7	15	.	TRBD2	TGCAGCGTTGAAGATGGGAGGGGCGTTGGGGTCGAGCAGTACTTC	CSVEDGRGVGVEQYF
TRBV18	TRBJ2-5	15	.	TRBD2	TGTGCCAGCTCACCGTCTCTAGCGGGAGTTGAGACCCAGTACTTC	CASSPSLAGVETQYF
TRBV11-2	TRBJ2-1	13	.	.	TGTGCCAGCAGCAAAGGGTTGAACAATGAGCAGTTCTTC	CASSKGLNNEQFF
TRBV28	TRBJ1-4	15	once	TRBD1	TGTGCCAGCAGTCCCGCAGGGGGCAGGGTTGAAAAACTGTTTTTT	CASSPAGGRVEKLFF
TRBV5-1	TRBJ2-3	15	.	.	TGCGCCAGCTGTCCCCCAACAGACGGCACAGATACGCAGTATTTT	CASCPPTDGTDTQYF
TRBV18	TRBJ1-1	13	.	.	TGTGCCAGCTCGACCGGACGCAACACTGAAGCTTTCTTT	CASSTGRNTEAFF
TRBV19	TRBJ2-3	14	.	.	TGTGCCAGTAGTCAAGGACAAAGCACAGATACGCAGTATTTT	CASSQGQSTDTQYF
TRBV6-2/TRBV6-3	TRBJ1-6	17	.	.	TGTGCCAGCAGTTACTATCCCCATGACAGGTATAATTCACCCCTCCACTTT	CASSYYPHDRYNSPLHF
TRBV4-2	TRBJ2-5	13	.	.	TGTGCCAGCAGCCAAGATTGGGAAGAGACCCAGTACTTC	CASSQDWEETQYF
TRBV9	TRBJ1-4	14	.	.	TGTGCCAGCAGCATCACAGGATCTAATGAAAAACTGTTTTTT	CASSITGSNEKLFF